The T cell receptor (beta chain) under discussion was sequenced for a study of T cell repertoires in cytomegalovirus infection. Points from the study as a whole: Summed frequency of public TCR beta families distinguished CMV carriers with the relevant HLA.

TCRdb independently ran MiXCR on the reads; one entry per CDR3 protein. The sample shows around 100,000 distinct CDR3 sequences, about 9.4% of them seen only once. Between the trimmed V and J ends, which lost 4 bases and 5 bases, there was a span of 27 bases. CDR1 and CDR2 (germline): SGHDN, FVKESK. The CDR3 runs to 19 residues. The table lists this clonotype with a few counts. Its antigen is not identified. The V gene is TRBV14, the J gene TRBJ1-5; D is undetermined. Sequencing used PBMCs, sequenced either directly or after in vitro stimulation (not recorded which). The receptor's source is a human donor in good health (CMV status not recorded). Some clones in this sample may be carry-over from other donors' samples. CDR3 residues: CASSPLILTDGIPYQPQHF. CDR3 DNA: TGTGCCAGCAGCCCACTGATCTTAACCGACGGAATCCCCTATCAGCCCCAGCATTTT.